This is a list of T cell receptor beta chains from one sample in a study of blood T cell repertoires in COVID-19. Profiling relied on immunoSEQ multiplex PCR, and the TCRdb table lists in-frame clones only, not all of them. The data contain about 150,000 clones, around 73% of them singletons. The sequenced sample was peripheral blood. The origin of the receptors is a man aged 60 to 69 who had recovered from COVID-19. Both conserved end residues are trimmed from each CDR3.

J gene,V gene,CDR3 protein
TRBJ2-5,TRBV6-1,ASSEAGGPQETQY
TRBJ2-3,TRBV11-3,ASSLGLVPPDTQY
TRBJ2-5,TRBV5-4,ASSLQGAIETQY
TRBJ2-6,TRBV7-6,ASSLRTSQAVSSGANVLT
TRBJ1-4,TRBV18,ASSPATGVNEKLF
TRBJ1-6,TRBV3-1/TRBV3-2,ASSDAGASPLH
TRBJ2-5,TRBV5-6,ASSLVGTSGGAQETQY
TRBJ2-1,TRBV7-3,ASSQSGTNNEQF
TRBJ1-5,TRBV19,ASSISGGNQPQH
TRBJ2-5,TRBV19,ASSIIGEKTQY
TRBJ2-3,TRBV23-1,ASSQSPYHITDTQY
TRBJ2-2,TRBV5-1,ASSPGQGAVGELF
TRBJ1-2,TRBV2,ASKALGPGVGYT
TRBJ1-4,TRBV4-1,ASSTSEKLF
TRBJ2-5,TRBV6-2/TRBV6-3,ASSPGGGRMETQY
TRBJ2-7,TRBV10-2,ASSEVYEQY
TRBJ2-7,TRBV19,ASSETQGDEQY
TRBJ1-6,TRBV6-5,ASSFTGWAVN
TRBJ2-7,TRBV27,ASSFRASSYEQY
TRBJ2-7,TRBV27,ASSPGQGALEQY
TRBJ1-2,TRBV5-4,ASSTDSYYGYT
TRBJ2-1,TRBV30,AWEAGTYNEQF
TRBJ2-1,TRBV7-8,ASSPIAMNRGIYNEQF
TRBJ2-5,TRBV4-2,ASSPKVGGQETQY